The 27 T cell receptor beta chains given below trace back to one sample, sequenced in a study of tumor-infiltrating lymphocytes in primary liver carcinoma. Taking about 19-32 mg of unsorted bulk tissue, the authors co-extracted RNA and DNA. TCR beta cDNA was prepared out of roughly 500 ng total RNA by means of a constant-region primer. It was through three nested multiplex PCR rounds of slightly modified ARM-PCR that TCR beta libraries arose. It was with TRBV1-TRBV30 forward primers and a C-beta reverse primer that the first two PCR rounds were run, at approximately 10 cycles each. Via MiXCR, TCRdb re-called the multiplex PCR reads, giving one row per CDR3 protein. The repertoire consists of 99,000 or so distinct CDR3 sequences, with 80% to 85% occurring once and the leading ten covering more than 15%. What was sequenced was liver tumor tissue from sampling region 3. Subset noted: tumor region T3, left-lateral pole. The source is a man aged 35 to 55 with primary liver carcinoma and hepatitis B virus infection.

This clonotype was counted a single time. This CDR3 fails to terminate in the conserved phenylalanine or tryptophan, so it likely reflects a read error. The gene calls are TRBV6-1 and TRBJ2-1; TRBD2 agrees at 8 bases. Germline CDR1 is MNHNS and CDR2 is SASEGT. This CDR3 is 12 amino acids long. Germline trimming cut 7 bases from V and 8 bases from J; bases unmatched to any gene: 4. CDR3 sequence: CASNKAGDEQFL. The DNA for the CDR3 is TGTGCCAGCAATAAAGCGGGGGATGAGCAGTTCCTC.

Notes on this clonotype: No conserved phenylalanine or tryptophan ends this CDR3, so it is likely a read error. The chain's CDR3 is CSVGGGVTNEQFS. The CDR3, as DNA: TGCAGCGTTGGGGGGGGAGTAACCAATGAGCAGTTCTCC. V is TRBV29-1 and J is TRBJ2-1, with 7 bases lining up with TRBD2. The CDR3 runs to 13 residues. V shed 4 bases and J 6 bases; nucleotides not matched to a gene: 6. Looked up from germline, CDR1 is SQVTM and CDR2 is ANQGSEA.

With respect to this clonotype: The CDR3 end shows no conserved phenylalanine or tryptophan, and so a read error is likely. The gene calls are TRBV5-6 and TRBJ2-7; 11 bases are shared with TRBD2. This CDR3 spans 15 amino acids. Germline V gene sequence: CDR1 SGHDT, CDR2 YYEEEE. The CDR3 DNA follows: TGTGCCAGCAGCTTGGGACTAGCGGGGTCCTACAAGCAGTACTTG. Translating gives CASSLGLAGSYKQYL.

The gene calls are TRBV4-1 and TRBJ2-1; 7 nucleotides match TRBD2. The CDR3 loop spans 19 amino acids. Germline V CDR1 and CDR2: MGHRA, YSYEKL. With 0 bases clipped from V and 6 bases from J, the junction kept 17 bases outside the gene matches. The CDR3 loop is CASSQDLGGRAKVRNEQFF. CDR3 coding DNA: TGCGCCAGCAGCCAAGACCTAGGAGGGAGGGCCAAGGTTCGCAATGAGCAGTTCTTC.

About this clonotype: It is likely a read error, because the conserved phenylalanine at the end of the CDR3 is missing. The genes are TRBV11-3 and TRBJ2-3, with D perhaps matching TRBD1 or TRBD2 (5 bases each). This CDR3 is built from 17 residues. CDR1 is SGHNT and CDR2 is YENEEA in the germline V gene. Between the trimmed V and J ends, which lost 5 bases and 1 base, there was a span of 19 bases. CDR3 region: CASSKAVPRGGTDTQYY. As DNA, the CDR3 is TGTGCCAGCAGCAAAGCGGTCCCGAGAGGGGGCACAGATACGCAGTATTAT.

This chain links TRBV6-5 with TRBJ2-3; 8 bases are shared with TRBD2. Germline CDR1 and CDR2: MNHEY and SVGAGI. The CDR3 totals 12 residues. V trimming: 7 bases; J trimming: 11 bases; junction bases outside the gene matches: 8. The CDR3 DNA follows: TGTGCCAGCACCGGGGGGGCCGGTAAGCAGTATTTT. As protein: CASTGGAGKQYF.

As for this clonotype: An end of the junction differs from the germline gene, which may be a read error. J is TRBJ2-5 and V is TRBV5-4; D unclear. Germline lookup yields CDR1 SGHNT and CDR2 YYREEE (reference sequence). This CDR3 contains 12 residues. DNA of the CDR3: TGTACCAGCAGCTCAAGGGAAGAGACCCGGTACTTC. Its translation: CTSSSREETRYF.

As for this clonotype: At one boundary the junction diverges from the germline segment, which might be a read error. V is TRBV29-1 and J is TRBJ2-3; TRBD2 is a possible D gene (5 bases). The CDR3 runs 14 residues. The germline CDR1 and CDR2 sequences are SQVTM and ANQGSEA. Here the CDR3 DNA reads TGCAGTGTTGTATCCGCGGGTAGCACAGATACGCAGTATTTT. Protein product: CSVVSAGSTDTQYF.

With respect to this clonotype: One end of the junction does not line up with germline, which may come from a read error. The chain carries TRBV14 and TRBJ1-1; D uncertain. The CDR3 extends over 14 amino acids. Looked up from germline, CDR1 is SGHDN and CDR2 is FVKESK. The CDR3 loop reads CASSQADLNIEAFF. DNA for the CDR3: TGTGCCAGCAGTCAAGCAGATTTGAACATTGAAGCTTTCTTT.

About this clonotype itself: Here the CDR3 omits its conserved ending phenylalanine or tryptophan, so a read error is the likely source. The V call is TRBV29-1, the J call TRBJ2-1; no reliable D call. Germline lookup yields CDR1 SQVTM and CDR2 ANQGSEA. The V end was cut by 3 bases, the J end by 6 bases, with 18 bases between. This CDR3 contains 15 residues. The CDR3 protein is CSVDFSRANTNEQFS. In DNA, the CDR3 is TGCAGCGTTGATTTTTCTAGAGCCAATACCAATGAGCAGTTCTCC.

A note on this clonotype: The missing conserved phenylalanine or tryptophan at the end of this CDR3 makes a read error likely. V and J are TRBV11-2 and TRBJ2-4; no clear D gene. V dropped 10 bases and J dropped 2 bases, with 18 bases sitting between them. Germline CDR1 and CDR2: SGHAT and FQNNGV. The CDR3 covers 15 residues. CDR3 sequence: CANTTSAVTKNIQYV. The CDR3 region has the DNA TGTGCCAACACCACTTCGGCGGTAACCAAAAACATTCAGTACGTC.

A note on this clonotype: The junction and the germline gene differ at one end; a read error may be behind it. The rearrangement links TRBV4-1 to TRBJ2-7; 10 bases are shared with TRBD2. CDR1 MGHRA and CDR2 YSYEKL come from the germline V gene. The length of the CDR3 is 17 residues. The CDR3 nucleotides are TGCGCCAGCAGCCAAGTCTATAGCGGGAGGTCCTCCTACGCGCAGTACTTC. Its protein product is CASSQVYSGRSSYAQYF.

As to this clonotype: The junction departs from the called germline gene at one end, perhaps through a read error. This sequence joins TRBV6-6 and TRBJ1-3; no definite D call. CDR3 length equals 15 residues. Germline-derived CDR1 and CDR2 are MNHNY and SVGAGI (reference sequence). The CDR3 reads CASSWGSGSGNTIYF. The CDR3 nucleotides read TGTGCCAGTAGTTGGGGTTCGGGCTCTGGAAACACCATATATTTT.

This clonotype was seen a few times. One end of the junction varies from germline; a read error may be responsible. The chain carries TRBV6-2 or TRBV6-3 and TRBJ2-5; tentatively, D is TRBD2 (5 bases). This CDR3 is built from 14 residues. In germline, CDR1 is MNHEY, CDR2 SVGEGT. CDR3 loop: CASSYSGAGETQYF. The CDR3 coding sequence is TGTGCCAGCAGTTACTCGGGAGCTGGCGAGACCCAATACTTC.

The count of this clonotype is one. The junction does not match germline at one end; this may be a read error. The V gene is TRBV29-1, the J gene TRBJ2-5; no reliable D call. CDR1 and CDR2 (germline): SQVTM, ANQGSEA. CDR3 length: 11 residues. The CDR3, as DNA: TGCAGCGTGGCACCGATAGAGACCCAGTATTTC. Protein: CSVAPIETQYF.

With regard to this clonotype: A much larger clone lies a single base off, so this may be a read error. This chain uses TRBV28 with TRBJ1-2; TRBD1 matches 9 bases. CDR3 length: 15 residues. CDR1 is MDHEN and CDR2 is SYDVKM in the germline V gene. J gave up 8 bases and V 6 bases, and 13 bases lay outside the gene matches. The CDR3 bases are TGTGCCAGCAGATCCTCGGACAGGGGTGTGGGGGGCTACACCTTC. This codes for CASRSSDRGVGGYTF.

The J gene is TRBJ1-1, the V gene TRBV29-1, with D possibly TRBD1 on 5 matching bases. Germline CDR1 and CDR2: SQVTM and ANQGSEA. The V end lost 6 bases, the J end lost 11 bases, and 16 bases lay between the germline ends. The CDR3 spans 11 residues. The CDR3 region has the DNA TGCAGCGTGCGGGGCGGCATTGAGGCTTTCTTT. Translated: CSVRGGIEAFF.

Details on this clonotype: The junction and the germline gene differ at one end; a read error may be behind it. V usage is TRBV6-5 and J usage is TRBJ1-1, with D hard to call. This CDR3 is built from 13 residues. The germline gives CDR1 MNHEY, CDR2 SVGAGI. CDR3 nucleotides: TGTACCAGCAGTTCGCAGATTAACACTGAAGCTATCTTT. This sequence encodes CTSSSQINTEAIF.

V usage is TRBV6-1 and J usage is TRBJ1-2; D call uncertain. This CDR3 is 13 amino acids long. The V gene's germline CDR1 is MNHNS and CDR2 SASEGT. Written as DNA, the CDR3 is TGTGCTAGTTCACGGACCACTTCATATAACTACACCTTC. This gives the protein CASSRTTSYNYTF.

This clonotype was seen a few times. This may arise from a read error, as a much more abundant clone is one base away. A read error is likely, as this CDR3 ends without the conserved phenylalanine or tryptophan. V usage is TRBV29-1 and J usage is TRBJ1-6; D is unresolved. The CDR3 has 12 residues. The germline gives CDR1 SQVTM, CDR2 ANQGSEA. V dropped 4 bases and J dropped 4 bases, with 5 bases sitting between them. The CDR3 region has the DNA TGCAGCGTTGCTCATTATAATTCACCCCTCCACCTT. Protein: CSVAHYNSPLHL.

A single count supports this clonotype. The chain links TRBV9 to TRBJ2-1; 14 nucleotides align to TRBD2. The trim removed 3 bases at V and 8 bases at J, leaving 7 bases unmatched. Germline CDR1 and CDR2: SGDLS and YYNGEE. The CDR3 loop spans 16 amino acids. Written as DNA, the CDR3 is TGTGCCAGCAGCGGAGGACTAGCGGGAGGCCGCTATGAGCAGTTCTTC. Its translation is CASSGGLAGGRYEQFF.

About this clonotype itself: The junction does not match germline at one end; this may be a read error. The CDR3 DNA reads TGCAGCGTCCTTAGACTAGCGGGCCTATACAATGAGCAATTATTC. Translated: CSVLRLAGLYNEQLF. The chain employs TRBV29-1 and TRBJ2-1; 10 bases line up with TRBD2. The CDR3 sequence is 15 residues long. Per the germline V gene, CDR1 is SQVTM and CDR2 is ANQGSEA.

This clonotype was recorded only once. The junction shows a germline mismatch at one end, possibly a read error. The chain combines TRBV29-1 with TRBJ2-1; 9 bases map to TRBD2. CDR1 SQVTM and CDR2 ANQGSEA come from the germline V gene. CDR3 length equals 15 residues. The CDR3 reads CSVGLAGGSYNEQFF. CDR3 coding DNA: TGCAGCGTTGGACTTGCGGGAGGGTCCTACAATGAACAGTTCTTC.

There are a few counts of this clonotype. The chain combines TRBV6-1 with TRBJ2-3; 10 nucleotides match TRBD2. Germline lookup yields CDR1 MNHNS and CDR2 SASEGT. J gave up 3 bases and V 10 bases, and 13 bases lay outside the gene matches. The CDR3 covers 16 residues. The CDR3 nucleotides are TGTGCCAACACTGAAAAAGCGGGAGGGAGGACAGATACGCAGTATTTT. This gives the protein CANTEKAGGRTDTQYF.

A word on this clonotype: A junction boundary mismatches the germline segment, possibly from a read error. The gene calls are TRBV29-1 and TRBJ2-7; D gene ambiguous. This CDR3 spans 13 amino acids. Germline V lookup: CDR1 SQVTM, CDR2 ANQGSEA. The DNA of the CDR3 is TGCAGCGTCGATACATGGTATGTCCACGAGCAGAACTTC. Its translation is CSVDTWYVHEQNF.

This clonotype was detected ten times or more. The V call is TRBV6-2 or TRBV6-3, the J call TRBJ2-1, with unresolved D. The CDR3 loop spans 13 amino acids. Trimming shortened V by 0 bases and J by 7 bases, and 7 bases separated the two germline ends. From germline, CDR1 is MNHEY and CDR2 SVGEGT. CDR3 loop: CASSYSQENEQFF. The CDR3 region has the DNA TGTGCCAGCAGTTACTCGCAAGAGAATGAGCAGTTCTTC.

About this clonotype itself: Without the conserved terminal phenylalanine or tryptophan, this CDR3 likely stems from a read error. V is TRBV29-1 and J is TRBJ2-2; possibly TRBD2 for D (5 bases). The CDR3 length is 14 residues. CDR1 is SQVTM and CDR2 is ANQGSEA in the germline V gene. DNA of the CDR3: TGTAGCGCCTCCCTTGGCACCGGGGCCGGGGAGCTGTTTTCT. It is translated as CSASLGTGAGELFS.